The T cell receptor beta chain described here comes from a study of shared T cell receptors in the human thymus. The method was immunoSEQ multiplex PCR; TCRdb's version includes in-frame clones alone and lacks a portion of them. Of 700,000 or so clones in the sample, 80% to 90% were seen once. The CDR3 is 14 amino acids. The germline gives CDR1 SEHNR, CDR2 FQNEAQ (reference sequence). In addition, the sample was reused for a study of human thymus T cells. That study reports: Thymus tissue was removed during corrective cardiac surgery. The authors found apparently biased V and J gene usage in thymic and blood repertoires.

Sequences were obtained from thymocytes. The chain joins TRBV7-9 to TRBJ2-5, with TRBD1 as a possible D gene (5 bases). The J call is in doubt because the DNA end fits TRBJ2-7 better. This TCR came from a girl under three years old with a congenital heart defect. CDR3 in DNA: TGTGCCAGCAGCTTAACAGGTGACTCCTACGAGCAGTACTTC. Translation: CASSLTGDSYEQYF.